The 6 T cell receptor beta chains listed next were all sequenced from one sample in a study of T cell changes during pregnancy in multiple sclerosis. Repertoires were generated with immunoSEQ multiplex PCR, while TCRdb's copy carries only in-frame clones and drops some. This table has 45,000 or so clones, 80% to 95% appearing once. The sequencing used CD8+ T cells from peripheral blood mononuclear cells, collected in the second trimester of pregnancy. Receptor source: a female donor with multiple sclerosis, enrolled in a pregnancy study.

This chain connects TRBV6-5 to TRBJ2-1; D perhaps matches TRBD1 (6 bases). Trimming pared 2 bases from V and 5 bases from J, leaving 7 bases between. The CDR3 is made up of 13 amino acids. The germline CDR1 and CDR2 sequences are MNHEY and SVGAGI. Written as DNA, the CDR3 is TGTGCCAGCAGTTACGGGGGCAACAATGAGCAGTTCTTC. Its protein is CASSYGGNNEQFF.

The count of this clone is one. This rearrangement joins TRBV19 to TRBJ1-1, with D uncertain. There are 12 residues in the CDR3. The V and J ends lost 1 base and 7 bases respectively, with 7 bases between them. The V gene's germline CDR1 is LNHDA and CDR2 SQIVND (reference sequence). CDR3 coding DNA: TGTGCCAGTAGTATAGGGTCAGGTGAAGCTTTCTTT. Translated: CASSIGSGEAFF.

The chain recombines TRBV28 with TRBJ2-2; TRBD1 is a possible D gene (6 bases). Germline V CDR1 and CDR2: MDHEN, SYDVKM. CDR3 length: 16 residues. Between the trimmed V and J ends, which lost 2 bases and 0 bases, there was a span of 10 bases. CDR3 region: CASSLPGHTNTGELFF. In nucleotides, the CDR3 is TGTGCCAGCAGTTTACCGGGACACACGAACACCGGGGAGCTGTTTTTT.

V gene TRBV5-4 combines with J gene TRBJ1-4, with D perhaps TRBD1 (5 bases). The V end lost 0 bases, the J end lost 8 bases, and 8 bases lay between the germline ends. CDR1 is SGHNT, CDR2 YYREEE, per germline (reference sequence). The CDR3 consists of 13 residues. DNA of the CDR3: TGTGCCAGCAGCTTGGGGGGACTCGAAAAACTGTTTTTT. Amino acid sequence: CASSLGGLEKLFF.

This chain connects TRBV5-4 to TRBJ2-3; 7 positions match TRBD1. This CDR3 has 15 amino acids. V shed 2 bases and J 5 bases; nucleotides not matched to a gene: 8. The germline V gene encodes CDR1 SGHNT and CDR2 YYREEE (reference sequence). CDR3 sequence: CASSFLDQGEDTQYF. The CDR3 nucleotides read TGTGCCAGCAGCTTTCTGGACCAGGGGGAAGATACGCAGTATTTT.

This clone appeared a single time. This sequence joins TRBV29-1 and TRBJ1-4; 11 bases map to TRBD1. The germline CDR1 and CDR2 sequences are SQVTM and ANQGSEA. The CDR3 sequence is 17 residues long. J gave up 5 bases and V 6 bases, and 14 bases lay outside the gene matches. CDR3: CSVNLPGTGGPNEKLFF. The DNA of the CDR3 is TGCAGCGTAAACCTTCCCGGGACAGGGGGTCCCAATGAAAAACTGTTTTTT.